Here is one T cell receptor beta chain with its context. This clonotype was detected many times. The antigen it binds to is not known. It has no much larger one-base neighbor in the sample; base qualities were not kept. TCR beta CDR3 regions were amplified from RNA transcripts for repertoire sequencing. The first round of RT-PCR was done with HTBI primers and the Qiagen OneStep RT-PCR kit, and was followed by a second round of multiplex PCR, then size selection and purification. The libraries underwent paired-end sequencing with 100 bp reads on an Illumina HiSeq2000. From the authors' description of their analysis: SOAPnuke was used for read processing, and reads with adapters, uncalled bases, a mean Phred below 15, or no exact constant-primer or identifier match were discarded. COPE v1.2.5 was used to merge the high-quality paired reads. Each unique nucleotide sequence was treated as a clonotype, and MiTCR v1.1 was used to align the clonotypes to the IMGT TRB V, D and J references. The analysis was limited to V-J combinations with a frequency above 0.0001, which together covered 99.2% of the repertoires. A TCR clonal expansion and chaos score per V-J combination was defined as the ratio of F50 clonal expansion to chaos observed in the TCRdist matrix. Welch's t-statistics and random forest were used to reduce features to about a dozen V-J combinations, which were fed into a naive Bayes classifier. The Morisita-Horn index was used to measure how similar the thyroid and blood repertoires were. TCRdb itself trimmed the public reads at Q25 with fastp, ran MiXCR and retained productive beta chains. Rows with one shared CDR3 protein collapse into an entry with the most common genes and DNA. The V and J calls follow TCRdb's processing rather than the paper's. This sample gives over a million distinct CDR3 sequences in total; roughly 35% of them show up just once. The top ten clones comprise over 8.5% of the sample.

Hyperthyroidism patients were newly diagnosed, with disease duration under 2 months, and aged 18 to 65 years. Patients with other autoimmune diseases, uncontrolled infections, pregnancy or lactation were excluded. Diagnosis relied on clinical symptoms, serum thyroxine, TRAb, thyroid ultrasound and orbital computed tomography. Total RNA was extracted with Trizol reagent and quality-checked on an Agilent 2100 Bioanalyzer. The data derive from a study of Graves' ophthalmopathy and Graves' hyperthyroidism (dated by TCRdb to 2016 to 2019). Looking at the study overall: Hyperthyroidism was defined as stable when no progression to ophthalmopathy occurred within 18 months of follow-up. To tell Graves' ophthalmopathy apart from Graves' hyperthyroidism, and to predict which patients would progress to ophthalmopathy, the study relied on TCR beta repertoire signatures. In total, over 130 blood samples were TCR-sequenced: 43 ophthalmopathy, some 80 hyperthyroidism and some 17 hyperthyroidism-to-ophthalmopathy patients. To explore V-J signatures distinguishing ophthalmopathy from hyperthyroidism, a discovery set of 100 patients (roughly 45 ophthalmopathy, about 57 stable hyperthyroidism) was enrolled. The independent validation cohort included approximately 19 hyperthyroidism patients plus 17 patients who later progressed from hyperthyroidism to ophthalmopathy. In five or six hyperthyroidism patients, the T-cell repertoires found in thyroid tissue were compared with those found in blood. After sampling, hyperthyroidism patients received methimazole starting at 30 mg daily, and ophthalmopathy patients received high-dose intravenous methylprednisolone. Findings and caveats that apply to the study as a whole: The 13-signature model separated ophthalmopathy from stable hyperthyroidism with 85% to 90% sensitivity and approximately 83% specificity in cross-validation, and 80%/75% in the test set. In validation, the model predicted ophthalmopathy progression with about 70% sensitivity and roughly 72% specificity; some 13 predicted patients were CT-confirmed with GO in a median of about 6.2 months. Among expanded thyroid clonotypes with frequency above 0.001, most also showed up in blood, which suggests that blood repertoires may reflect the thyroid immune response. Sample size was not statistically predetermined, and group allocation was not concealed from the investigators.

This sequence was found in an adult man with Graves' hyperthyroidism. The sample consisted of peripheral blood or thyroid tissue (not recorded which).

The DNA sequence follows: TGTGCCACCAGCGAGTACAGGGGGGCGAACACCGGGGAGCTGTTTTTT. Translated, this gives CATSEYRGANTGELFF. Recombination linked TRBV24-1 to TRBJ2-2, with 8 central nucleotides matching TRBD1. From the cysteine up to the phenylalanine, the CDR3 has a length of 16 residues. CDR3 DNA is the only sequence kept; it has 48 bases, read in frame from the first base. CDR1 and CDR2 are read off the germline V gene as KGHDR and SFDVKD. Relative to germline, V is missing 7 bases and J is missing 0 bases, with 6 bases of the junction outside any gene match.